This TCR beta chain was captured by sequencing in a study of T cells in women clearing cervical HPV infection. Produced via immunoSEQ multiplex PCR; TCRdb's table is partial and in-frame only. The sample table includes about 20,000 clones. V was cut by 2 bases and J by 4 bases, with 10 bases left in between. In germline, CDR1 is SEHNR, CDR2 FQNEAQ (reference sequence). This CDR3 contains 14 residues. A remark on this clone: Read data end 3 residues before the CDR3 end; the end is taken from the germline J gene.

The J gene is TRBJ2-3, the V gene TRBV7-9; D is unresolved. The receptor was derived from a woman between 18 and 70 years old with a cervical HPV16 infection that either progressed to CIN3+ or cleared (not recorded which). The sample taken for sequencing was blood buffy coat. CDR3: CASSLNAGPDTQYF. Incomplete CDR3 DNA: TGTGCCAGCAGCTTAAACGCAGGCCCAGATACG.